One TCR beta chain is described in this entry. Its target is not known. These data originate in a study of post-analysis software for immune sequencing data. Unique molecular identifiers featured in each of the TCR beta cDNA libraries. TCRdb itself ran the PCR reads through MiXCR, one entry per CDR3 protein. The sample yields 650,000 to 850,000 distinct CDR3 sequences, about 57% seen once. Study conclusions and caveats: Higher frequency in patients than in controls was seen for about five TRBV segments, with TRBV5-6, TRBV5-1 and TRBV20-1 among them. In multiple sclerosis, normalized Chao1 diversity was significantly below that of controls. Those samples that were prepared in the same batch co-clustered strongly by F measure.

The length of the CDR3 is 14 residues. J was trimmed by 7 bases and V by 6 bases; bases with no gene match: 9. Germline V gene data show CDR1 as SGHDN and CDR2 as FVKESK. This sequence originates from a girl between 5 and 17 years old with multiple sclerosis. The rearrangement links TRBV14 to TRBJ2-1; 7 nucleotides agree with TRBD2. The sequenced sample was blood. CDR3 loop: CASSEDWEGNEQFF. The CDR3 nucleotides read TGTGCCAGCAGTGAAGACTGGGAGGGGAATGAGCAGTTCTTC. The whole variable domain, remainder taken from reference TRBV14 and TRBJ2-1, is EAGVTQFPSHSVIEKGQTVTLRCDPISGHDNLYWYRRVMGKEIKFLLHFVKESKQDESGMPNNRFLAERTGGTYSTLKVQPAELEDSGVYFCASSEDWEGNEQFFGPGTRLTVL.